The 10 T cell receptor beta chains presented below share a single source sample, sequenced in a study of T cell repertoires in aging, cancer and after chemotherapy. Rearranged V-D-J TRB sequences were amplified with a mixed TRB-A/B primer pool. Each CDR3 protein gets one entry after TCRdb re-called the multiplex PCR reads with MiXCR. The sample records 8,100 or so distinct CDR3 sequences, approximately 40% being singletons. Peripheral blood genomic DNA, not sorted cells or RNA, was the template. The sequenced sample consisted of blood. The receptors here all came from a human donor in good health.

J is TRBJ2-5 and V is TRBV29-1; possible D gene TRBD2, 6 bases. CDR1 is SQVTM and CDR2 is ANQGSEA in the germline V gene. V was clipped by 6 bases and J by 5 bases, with 13 bases between them. CDR3 size: 12 residues. DNA of the CDR3: TGCAGCGTGGGTGTCGGGGGTGAGACCCAGTACTTC. Its protein product is CSVGVGGETQYF.

This clonotype has more than one count but fewer than ten. The gene calls are TRBV7-6 and TRBJ2-7; no reliable D call. The CDR3 runs to 15 residues. CDR1 and CDR2 (germline): SGHVS, FNYEAQ. The ends were cut back, 5 bases at V and 0 bases at J, with 14 bases in the middle. CDR3 DNA sequence: TGTGCCAGCAGCCGTAAGGAGCCGAGCTCCTACGAGCAGTACTTC. Encoded protein: CASSRKEPSSYEQYF.

J is TRBJ2-3 and V is TRBV6-1, with no clear D. Trimming cost V 2 bases and J 4 bases, with 10 bases left between them. This CDR3 spans 14 amino acids. The germline V gene has CDR1 MNHNS and CDR2 SASEGT. The CDR3 spells CASSEIGLSDTQYF. In DNA, the CDR3 is TGTGCCAGCAGTGAAATTGGGTTGTCAGATACGCAGTATTTT.

This chain connects TRBV28 to TRBJ2-6; D remains ambiguous. The V gene lost 1 base and the J gene lost 4 bases, with 8 bases spanning the gap. Germline assignment: CDR1 MDHEN and CDR2 SYDVKM. The CDR3 extends over 15 amino acids. The CDR3 sequence: CASSLLDGGANVLTF. The CDR3 DNA is TGTGCCAGCAGTTTATTGGACGGGGGGGCCAACGTCCTGACTTTC.

To note about this clonotype: This clone may be a read error of a much larger clone one base away. V gene TRBV29-1 combines with J gene TRBJ1-5; D not resolved. In germline, CDR1 is SQVTM, CDR2 ANQGSEA. Trimming cost V 6 bases and J 3 bases, with 12 bases left between them. This CDR3 is built from 13 residues. As DNA, the CDR3 is TGCAGCGTGCTAGGGTGCATCAATCAGCCCCAGCATTTT. Protein: CSVLGCINQPQHF.

This rearrangement joins TRBV5-5 to TRBJ1-6; D is possibly TRBD1 (5 bases). The CDR3 is 16 amino acids. V was clipped by 0 bases and J by 0 bases, with 7 bases between them. CDR1 is SGHKS and CDR2 is YYEKEE in the germline V gene (reference sequence). CDR3 sequence (DNA): TGTGCCAGCAGCTTGGACAGGAGCTCCTATAATTCACCCCTCCACTTT. Translating it yields CASSLDRSSYNSPLHF.

The chain combines TRBV5-1 with TRBJ2-7; D possibly corresponds to TRBD2 (6 bases). This CDR3 region has 14 residues. V dropped 4 bases and J dropped 6 bases, with 17 bases sitting between them. Per the germline V gene, CDR1 is SGHRS and CDR2 is YFSETQ. Here the CDR3 DNA reads TGCGCCAGCAGCCCTCCTGTCGGGGGTAGCGAGCAGTACTTC. It specifies CASSPPVGGSEQYF.

The J gene is TRBJ2-1, the V gene TRBV6-6; D tentatively reads TRBD1 or TRBD2 (5 bases each). The V gene lost 4 bases and the J gene lost 5 bases, with 15 bases spanning the gap. The CDR3 is 15 residues long. Germline V lookup: CDR1 MNHNY, CDR2 SVGAGI (reference sequence). The CDR3 nucleotides read TGTGCCAGCAGTTCGATCCGGGGACCGGACAATGAGCAGTTCTTC. Its translation is CASSSIRGPDNEQFF.

CDR3: CASSPTSTGREFMTEAFF. The DNA of the CDR3 is TGTGCCAGCAGCCCCACGTCGACAGGGCGAGAGTTTATGACTGAAGCTTTCTTT. V is TRBV6-9 and J is TRBJ1-1; 7 bases agree with TRBD1. CDR1 is MNHGY, CDR2 SVAAGI, per germline. The length of the CDR3 is 18 residues. Trimming took 6 bases from V and 5 from J; bases not matched to a gene: 21.

The rearrangement links TRBV6-2 or TRBV6-3 to TRBJ1-1; D is undetermined. CDR3 length equals 11 residues. Germline V CDR1 and CDR2: MNHEY, SVGEGT. The ends were cut back, 2 bases at V and 5 bases at J, with 3 bases in the middle. The CDR3 is CASSYPTEAFF. The CDR3 bases are TGTGCCAGCAGTTACCCGACTGAAGCTTTCTTT.